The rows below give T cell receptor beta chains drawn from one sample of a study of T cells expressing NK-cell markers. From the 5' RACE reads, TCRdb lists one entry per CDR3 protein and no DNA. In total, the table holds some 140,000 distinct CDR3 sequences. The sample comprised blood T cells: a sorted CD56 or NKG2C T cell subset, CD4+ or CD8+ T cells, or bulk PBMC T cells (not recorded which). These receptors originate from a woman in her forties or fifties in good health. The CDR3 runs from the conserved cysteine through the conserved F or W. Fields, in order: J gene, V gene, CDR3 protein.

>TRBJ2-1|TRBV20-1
CSAREDSGINEQFF
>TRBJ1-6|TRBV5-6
CASSFGTIGAPLHF
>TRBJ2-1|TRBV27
CASSMGRWNEQFF
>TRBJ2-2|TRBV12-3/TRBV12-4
CASSLTGVNTGELFF
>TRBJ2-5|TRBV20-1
CSARDLFEPLGATQYF
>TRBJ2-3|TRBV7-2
CASSLDGDRGDTQYF
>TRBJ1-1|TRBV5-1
CASSLEWGARTEAFF
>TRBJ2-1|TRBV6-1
CASIGAGGYNEQFF
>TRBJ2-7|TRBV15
CATGLRRGYEQYF
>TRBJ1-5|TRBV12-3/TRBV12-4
CASSYSLDFNQPQHF
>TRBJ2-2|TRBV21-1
CASSKGGASNTGELFF
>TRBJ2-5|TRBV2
CASSERVRKEDQETQYF
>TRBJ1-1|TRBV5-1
CASSLTGGKAFF
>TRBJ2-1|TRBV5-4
CASSKTGTGGYNEQFF
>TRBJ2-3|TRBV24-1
CATSDLAGSRGPDTQYF
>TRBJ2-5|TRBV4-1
CASSPGLFLETQYF
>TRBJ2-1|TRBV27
CASSFPGSYNEQFF
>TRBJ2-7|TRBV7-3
CASSLDSAGVSEQYF
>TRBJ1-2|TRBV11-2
CASSLTAGTTLELHTF
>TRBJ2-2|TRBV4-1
CASSQETRDFVTGELFF
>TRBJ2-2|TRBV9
CASSDRVSTGELFF
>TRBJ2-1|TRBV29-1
CSARTSLAYNEQFF
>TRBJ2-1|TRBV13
CASSLSGLAGSSYNEQFF
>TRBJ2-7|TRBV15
CATSPSAASSYEQYF
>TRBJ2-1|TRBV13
CASSQYSGNEQFF
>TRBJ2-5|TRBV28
CASSSTWVNEETQYF
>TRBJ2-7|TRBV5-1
CASSLFGQGSYEQYF
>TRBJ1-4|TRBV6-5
CASSYSDRNNEKLFF
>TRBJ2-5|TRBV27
CASSLAGGPPETQYF
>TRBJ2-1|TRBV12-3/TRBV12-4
CASSPKEGGNEQFF
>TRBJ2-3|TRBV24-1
CATSVPGGTSGQDTQYF
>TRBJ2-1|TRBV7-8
CASPPVQGGNEQFF
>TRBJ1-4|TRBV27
CATRDYQGWLFF
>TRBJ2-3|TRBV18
CASSPPRGEAHTDTQYF
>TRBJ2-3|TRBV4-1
CASSLEVKDTQYF
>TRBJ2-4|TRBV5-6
CASSLRVLLNIQYF
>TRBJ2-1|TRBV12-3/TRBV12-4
CASSLGGLVEQFF
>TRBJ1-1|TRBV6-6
CASSHTGGDTEAFF
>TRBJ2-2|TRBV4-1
CASSDFLDSITGELFF
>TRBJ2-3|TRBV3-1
CASSPGLAGGSSSTDTQYF
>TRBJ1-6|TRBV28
CASSLPTGASSPLHF
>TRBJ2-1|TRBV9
CASSLGGLREQFF
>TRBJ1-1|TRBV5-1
CASSFAEGQNTEAFF
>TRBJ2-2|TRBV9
CASSVVVPGELFF
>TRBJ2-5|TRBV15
CATSRHPSVTRETQYF
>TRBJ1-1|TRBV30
CAWSVSRENTEAFF
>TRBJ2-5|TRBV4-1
CASSSDGGVDETQYF